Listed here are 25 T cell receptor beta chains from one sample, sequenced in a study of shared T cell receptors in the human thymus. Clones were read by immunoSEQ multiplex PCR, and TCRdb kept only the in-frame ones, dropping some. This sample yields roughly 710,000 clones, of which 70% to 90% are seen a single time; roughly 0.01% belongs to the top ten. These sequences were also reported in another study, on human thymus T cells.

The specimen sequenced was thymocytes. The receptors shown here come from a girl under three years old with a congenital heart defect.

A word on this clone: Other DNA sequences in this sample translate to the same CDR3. The CDR3 DNA sequence: TGCAGTGCCCCAGGAGGCACTGAAGCTTTCTTT. As protein: CSAPGGTEAFF. The chain combines TRBV20-1 with TRBJ1-1; no reliable D call. The CDR3 is 11 amino acids. Germline loops: CDR1 DFQATT, CDR2 SNEGSKA (reference sequence). V lost 6 bases and J lost 4, with 9 bases in between.

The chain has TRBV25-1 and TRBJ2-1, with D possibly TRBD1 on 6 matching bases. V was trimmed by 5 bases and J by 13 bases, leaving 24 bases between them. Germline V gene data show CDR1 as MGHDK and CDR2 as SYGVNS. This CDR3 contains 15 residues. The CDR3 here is CASSPQNTGYPRQFF. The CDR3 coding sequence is TGTGCCAGCAGTCCACAAAACACAGGGTACCCACGTCAGTTCTTC.

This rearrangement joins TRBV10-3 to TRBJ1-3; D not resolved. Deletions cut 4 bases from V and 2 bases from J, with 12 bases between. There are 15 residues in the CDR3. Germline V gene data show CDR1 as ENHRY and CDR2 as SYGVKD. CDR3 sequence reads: CAISAVLGAGNTIYF. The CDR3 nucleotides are TGTGCCATCAGTGCTGTTCTGGGAGCTGGAAACACCATATATTTT.

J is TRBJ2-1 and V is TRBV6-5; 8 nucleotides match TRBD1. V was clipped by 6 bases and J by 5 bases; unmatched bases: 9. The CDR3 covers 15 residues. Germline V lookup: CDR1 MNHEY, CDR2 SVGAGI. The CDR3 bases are TGTGCCAGCAGAAACGGCCGGACAGGGAACAATGAGCAGTTCTTC. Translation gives CASRNGRTGNNEQFF.

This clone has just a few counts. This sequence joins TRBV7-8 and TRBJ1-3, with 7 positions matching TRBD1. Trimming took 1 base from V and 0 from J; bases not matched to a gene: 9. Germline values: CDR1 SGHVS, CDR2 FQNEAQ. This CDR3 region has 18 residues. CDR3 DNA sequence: TGTGCCAGCAGCTTAGGGGGGACAGTGAACAACTCTGGAAACACCATATATTTT. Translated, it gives CASSLGGTVNNSGNTIYF.

The CDR3 loop is CASSPLPTQGGHHEQYF. CDR3 in DNA: TGTGCCAGCAGCCCCCTCCCGACACAGGGGGGTCACCACGAGCAGTACTTC. V usage is TRBV7-6 and J usage is TRBJ2-7; TRBD1 matches 8 bases. This CDR3 is 17 amino acids long. V trimming: 5 bases; J trimming: 5 bases; junction bases outside the gene matches: 17. Germline values: CDR1 SGHVS, CDR2 FNYEAQ.

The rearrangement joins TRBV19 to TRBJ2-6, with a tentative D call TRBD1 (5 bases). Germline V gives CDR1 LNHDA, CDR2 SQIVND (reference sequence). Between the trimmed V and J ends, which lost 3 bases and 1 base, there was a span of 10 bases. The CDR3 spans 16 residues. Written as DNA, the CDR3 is TGTGCCAGTAGTATGGGGCCAGGGTCTGGGGCCAACGTCCTGACTTTC. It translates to CASSMGPGSGANVLTF.

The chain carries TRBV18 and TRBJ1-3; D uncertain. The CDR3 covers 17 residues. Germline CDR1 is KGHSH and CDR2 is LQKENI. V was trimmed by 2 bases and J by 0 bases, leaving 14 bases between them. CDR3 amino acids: CASSPMYSGLSGNTIYF. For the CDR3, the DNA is TGTGCCAGCTCACCAATGTACAGCGGCCTCTCTGGAAACACCATATATTTT.

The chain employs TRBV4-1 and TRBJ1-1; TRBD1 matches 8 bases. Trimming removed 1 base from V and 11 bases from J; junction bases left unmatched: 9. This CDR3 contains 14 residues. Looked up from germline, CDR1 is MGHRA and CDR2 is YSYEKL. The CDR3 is CASSQASRDRPAFF. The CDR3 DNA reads TGCGCCAGCAGCCAAGCCTCCCGGGACAGGCCTGCTTTCTTT.

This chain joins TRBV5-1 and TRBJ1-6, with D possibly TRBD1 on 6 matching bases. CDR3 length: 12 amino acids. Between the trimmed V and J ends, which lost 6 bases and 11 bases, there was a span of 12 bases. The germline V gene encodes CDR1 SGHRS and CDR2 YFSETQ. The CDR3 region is CASMRGTPPLHF. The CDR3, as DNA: TGCGCCAGCATGAGGGGGACGCCACCCCTCCACTTT.

CDR3 DNA sequence: TGTGCCAGCAGGAGAAGGTTGAACAGGGGATACGAGCAGTACTTC. Translation gives CASRRRLNRGYEQYF. The gene calls are TRBV6-5 and TRBJ2-7, with 7 bases fitting TRBD1. Germline V gives CDR1 MNHEY, CDR2 SVGAGI. The CDR3 extends over 15 amino acids. V trimming: 6 bases; J trimming: 4 bases; junction bases outside the gene matches: 12.

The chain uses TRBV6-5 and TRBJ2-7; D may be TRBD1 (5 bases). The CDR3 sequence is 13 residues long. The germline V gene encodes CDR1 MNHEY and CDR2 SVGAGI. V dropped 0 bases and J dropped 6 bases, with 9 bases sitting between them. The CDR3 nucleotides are TGTGCCAGCAGTTACTCATGGGGCTGCGAGCAGTACTTC. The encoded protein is CASSYSWGCEQYF.

The CDR3 spells CASSLNRGAPKDTQYF. The DNA of the CDR3 is TGTGCCAGCTCACTAAACCGGGGGGCCCCTAAAGATACGCAGTATTTT. The chain combines TRBV18 with TRBJ2-3; a weak D match, TRBD2 (7 bases). V lost 4 bases to trimming and J lost 5 bases, with 19 bases between them. CDR1 and CDR2 (germline): KGHSH, LQKENI. The CDR3 contains 16 residues. The entire variable domain, with the rest obtained from reference TRBV18 and TRBJ2-3, is as follows: NAGVMQNPRHLVRRRGQEARLRCSPMKGHSHVYWYRQLPEEGLKFMVYLQKENIIDESGMPKERFSAEFPKEGPSILRIQQVVRGDSAAYFCASSLNRGAPKDTQYFGPGTRLTVL.

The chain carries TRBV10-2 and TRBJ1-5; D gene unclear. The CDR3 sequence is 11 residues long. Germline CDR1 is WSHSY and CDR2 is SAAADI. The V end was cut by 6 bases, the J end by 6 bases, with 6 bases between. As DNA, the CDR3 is TGCGCCAGCAGGGCAGGTCAGCCCCAGCATTTT. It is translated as CASRAGQPQHF.

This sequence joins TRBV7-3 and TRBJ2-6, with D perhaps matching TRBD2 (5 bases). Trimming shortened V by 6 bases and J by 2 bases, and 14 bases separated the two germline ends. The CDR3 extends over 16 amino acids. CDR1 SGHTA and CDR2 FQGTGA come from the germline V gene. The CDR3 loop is CASRVLSGTGANVLTF. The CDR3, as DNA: TGTGCCAGCAGGGTGCTTTCGGGGACTGGGGCCAACGTCCTGACTTTC.

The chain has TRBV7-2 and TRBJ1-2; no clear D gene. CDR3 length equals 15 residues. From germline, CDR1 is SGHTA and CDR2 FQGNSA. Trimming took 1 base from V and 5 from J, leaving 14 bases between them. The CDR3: CASSLDPNSRYGYTF. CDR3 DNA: TGTGCCAGCAGCTTAGACCCGAACAGTAGATATGGCTACACCTTC. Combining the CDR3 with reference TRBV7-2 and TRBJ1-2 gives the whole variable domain GAGVSQSPSNKVTEKGKDVELRCDPISGHTALYWYRQSLGQGLEFLIYFQGNSAPDKSGLPSDRFSAERTGGSVSTLTIQRTQQEDSAVYLCASSLDPNSRYGYTFGSGTRLTVV.

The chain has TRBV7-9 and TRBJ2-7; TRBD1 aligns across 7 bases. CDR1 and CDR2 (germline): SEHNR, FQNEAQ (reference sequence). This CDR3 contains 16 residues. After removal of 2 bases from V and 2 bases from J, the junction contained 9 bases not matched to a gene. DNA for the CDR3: TGTGCCAGCAGCTTAACCGGGACAGATGAAGCCTACGAGCAGTACTTC. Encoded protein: CASSLTGTDEAYEQYF.

CDR3 region: CASSLLRRLQAGGNNSPLHF. The CDR3 DNA sequence: TGTGCCAGCAGTTTATTGAGAAGGTTACAGGCGGGGGGTAATAATTCACCCCTCCACTTT. The chain employs TRBV27 and TRBJ1-6; D might be TRBD1 (5 bases). The CDR3 loop spans 20 amino acids. Trimming cost V 1 base and J 5 bases, with 24 bases left between them. Germline V gives CDR1 MNHEY, CDR2 SMNVEV (reference sequence).

The CDR3 here is CASRQGAGWIEAFF. CDR3 sequence (DNA): TGTGCCAGCAGACAGGGGGCGGGATGGATTGAAGCTTTCTTT. The rearrangement uses TRBV6-5 and TRBJ1-1; 9 positions agree with TRBD1. The trim removed 6 bases at V and 7 bases at J, leaving 9 bases unmatched. This CDR3 has 14 amino acids. Germline V CDR1 and CDR2: MNHEY, SVGAGI.

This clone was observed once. CDR3 sequence: CASSLGAGPEAFF. The CDR3 DNA is TGTGCCAGCAGCTTGGGGGCAGGCCCTGAAGCTTTCTTT. The chain is built from TRBV5-6 and TRBJ1-1, with D unclear. Trimming shortened V by 0 bases and J by 6 bases, and 9 bases separated the two germline ends. Germline V gene lookup returns CDR1 SGHDT and CDR2 YYEEEE. The CDR3 is 13 amino acids.

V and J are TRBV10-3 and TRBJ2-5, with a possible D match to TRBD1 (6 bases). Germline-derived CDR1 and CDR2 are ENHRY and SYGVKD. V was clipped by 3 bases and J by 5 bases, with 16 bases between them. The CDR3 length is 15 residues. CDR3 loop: CAISDPLGGRETQYF. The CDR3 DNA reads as TGTGCCATCAGTGATCCCCTAGGGGGTAGGGAGACCCAGTACTTC.

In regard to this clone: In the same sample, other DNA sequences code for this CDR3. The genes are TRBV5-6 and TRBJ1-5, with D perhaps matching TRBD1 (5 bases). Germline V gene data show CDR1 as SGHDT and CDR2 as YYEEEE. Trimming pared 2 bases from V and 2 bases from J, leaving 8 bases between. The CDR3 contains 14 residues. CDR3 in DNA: TGTGCCAGCAGCTTAGAAGGGGGCAATCAGCCCCAGCATTTT. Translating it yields CASSLEGGNQPQHF.

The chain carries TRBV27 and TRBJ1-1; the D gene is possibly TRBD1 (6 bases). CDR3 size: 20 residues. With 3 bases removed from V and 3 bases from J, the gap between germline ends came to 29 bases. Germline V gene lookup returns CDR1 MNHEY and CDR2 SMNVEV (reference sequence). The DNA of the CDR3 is TGTGCCAGCAGTTTCCGGGGGGCCGGAGACACCGGATTTGGGTACACTGAAGCTTTCTTT. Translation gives CASSFRGAGDTGFGYTEAFF.

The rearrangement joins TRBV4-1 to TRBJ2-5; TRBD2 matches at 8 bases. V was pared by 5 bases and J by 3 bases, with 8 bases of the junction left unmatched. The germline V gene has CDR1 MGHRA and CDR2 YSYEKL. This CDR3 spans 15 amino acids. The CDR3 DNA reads TGCGCCAGCAGCTTGCGGGGGGCAACCGAAGAGACCCAGTACTTC. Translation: CASSLRGATEETQYF.

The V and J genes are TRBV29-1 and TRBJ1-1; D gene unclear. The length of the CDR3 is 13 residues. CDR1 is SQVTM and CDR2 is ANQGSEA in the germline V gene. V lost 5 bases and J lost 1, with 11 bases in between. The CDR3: CSVTVFPNTEAFF. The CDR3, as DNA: TGCAGCGTTACGGTGTTTCCGAACACTGAAGCTTTCTTT.